A single sample is the source of the 13 T cell receptor beta chains below, sequenced in a study of T cell responses to AZD1222 COVID-19 vaccine. Measured with immunoSEQ multiplex PCR; TCRdb has only the in-frame clones, and not every one. Found here are more than 150,000 clones, 90% of them singletons; the top ten hold 5% to 7%. The sample was peripheral blood, taken on day 0 of AZD1222 vaccination. These receptors were taken from an adult in good health.

The J gene is TRBJ2-3, the V gene TRBV1. TRBV1 is a known pseudogene. The CDR3 spans 10 residues. The chain's CDR3 is CTSSIDTQYF. DNA for the CDR3: TGCACCAGCAGCATTGATACGCAGTATTTT.

V and J are TRBV3-1 (or the pseudogene TRBV3-2) and TRBJ2-5, with D possibly being TRBD1 (5 bases). The germline V gene has CDR1 LGHDT and CDR2 YNNKEL (reference sequence). The CDR3 contains 13 residues. Trimming took 1 base from V and 7 from J, leaving 10 bases between them. This CDR3 is CASSQGARVTQYF. For the CDR3, the DNA is TGTGCCAGCAGCCAAGGGGCCAGGGTGACCCAGTACTTC.

The chain has TRBV30 and TRBJ2-1; 9 bases agree with TRBD2. The J segment lost 4 bases and the V segment lost 4 bases, leaving 14 bases of the junction unmatched. Germline loops: CDR1 GTSNPN, CDR2 SVGIG (reference sequence). The CDR3 spans 17 residues. The CDR3 protein is CAWTTRRAGGQYNEQFF. The CDR3 DNA sequence: TGTGCCTGGACCACAAGGAGGGCGGGGGGGCAGTACAATGAGCAGTTCTTC.

The chain is built from TRBV20-1 and TRBJ1-3, with TRBD1 as a possible D gene (6 bases). Trimming stripped 5 bases from V and 11 bases from J, with 13 bases between. Per the germline V gene, CDR1 is DFQATT and CDR2 is SNEGSKA (reference sequence). The CDR3 is made up of 11 amino acids. The CDR3 sequence: CSAASGAPIYF. The CDR3 coding sequence is TGCAGTGCTGCGTCAGGGGCGCCCATATATTTT.

Of note for this clone: Mismatch with germline at one junction end may stem from a read error. This rearrangement joins TRBV18 to TRBJ2-7, with TRBD2 matching 9 bases. Germline lookup yields CDR1 KGHSH and CDR2 LQKENI. The CDR3 totals 14 residues. CDR3 loop: CASSSPGLASEQYF. The CDR3 coding sequence is TGTGCCAGCTCATCACCGGGACTAGCCAGCGAGCAGTACTTC. The whole variable domain, remainder taken from reference TRBV18 and TRBJ2-7, is NAGVMQNPRHLVRRRGQEARLRCSPMKGHSHVYWYRQLPEEGLKFMVYLQKENIIDESGMPKERFSAEFPKEGPSILRIQQVVRGDSAAYFCASSSPGLASEQYFGPGTRLTVT.

This clone appeared once. The genes are TRBV29-1 and TRBJ2-3; 7 nucleotides agree with TRBD2. Germline V gene sequence: CDR1 SQVTM, CDR2 ANQGSEA. V shed 6 bases, J shed 4 bases, and the junction held 10 bases outside the gene matches. This CDR3 has 14 residues. CDR3 protein: CSVGKSGTPDTQYF. In DNA form, the CDR3 reads TGCAGCGTGGGGAAAAGCGGGACCCCAGATACGCAGTATTTT.

V is TRBV28 and J is TRBJ1-2; D not resolved. Looked up from germline, CDR1 is MDHEN and CDR2 is SYDVKM. The CDR3 loop spans 13 amino acids. Trimming removed 2 bases at V and 4 bases at J, with 8 bases between. CDR3 in amino acids: CASSLTTAYGYTF. The CDR3 nucleotides are TGTGCCAGCAGTTTAACAACAGCCTATGGCTACACCTTC.

The rearrangement joins TRBV6-6 to TRBJ2-7; D is uncertain. The germline V gene has CDR1 MNHNY and CDR2 SVGAGI (reference sequence). This CDR3 comprises 15 residues. Trimming left V 0 bases short and J 0 bases short, with 9 bases between. The DNA of the CDR3 is TGTGCCAGCAGTTACTCTTCTCCTAACTCCTACGAGCAGTACTTC. The encoded protein is CASSYSSPNSYEQYF.

Turning to this clone: Other DNA sequences in the same sample also yield this CDR3. V gene TRBV28 combines with J gene TRBJ1-2; maybe TRBD1 (6 bases). The length of the CDR3 is 14 residues. Germline V gives CDR1 MDHEN, CDR2 SYDVKM. The V end lost 5 bases, the J end lost 2 bases, and 12 bases lay between the germline ends. This chain's CDR3 is CASSPGTGNYGYTF. The CDR3 nucleotides read TGTGCCAGCAGTCCAGGTACAGGGAACTATGGCTACACCTTC.

This chain connects TRBV7-9 to TRBJ1-1; D uncertain. Germline-derived CDR1 and CDR2 are SEHNR and FQNEAQ (reference sequence). V shed 2 bases and J shed 1 base, with 8 bases lying between them. The CDR3 contains 14 residues. The CDR3 region is CASSLREGNTEAFF. The CDR3 DNA follows: TGTGCCAGCAGCTTAAGGGAGGGGAACACTGAAGCTTTCTTT. Drawing the rest from reference TRBV7-9 and TRBJ1-1, the complete variable domain is DTGVSQNPRHKITKRGQNVTFRCDPISEHNRLYWYRQTLGQGPEFLTYFQNEAQLEKSRLLSDRFSAERPKGSFSTLEIQRTEQGDSAMYLCASSLREGNTEAFFGQGTRLTVV.

This clone was picked up one time. The chain couples TRBV3-1 (or the pseudogene TRBV3-2) to TRBJ1-1; D is unclear. There are 13 residues in the CDR3. With 2 bases removed from V and 0 bases from J, the gap between germline ends came to 4 bases. Germline values: CDR1 LGHDT, CDR2 YNNKEL (reference sequence). Here the CDR3 DNA reads TGTGCCAGCAGCCAACTGCTGAACACTGAAGCTTTCTTT. It encodes CASSQLLNTEAFF.

The rearrangement uses TRBV2 and TRBJ2-1; 11 bases are a match to TRBD2. Trimming at V came to 9 bases and at J to 4 bases, leaving 5 bases not matched to a gene. Germline V gives CDR1 SNHLY, CDR2 FYNNEI. CDR3 length: 14 amino acids. The CDR3, as DNA: TGTGCCAGTCAGGGACTAGCGGAGTACAATGAGCAGTTCTTC. This translates into CASQGLAEYNEQFF.

The V gene is TRBV5-1, the J gene TRBJ1-5; the D gene is possibly TRBD1 (5 bases). The V and J ends lost 4 bases and 1 base respectively, with 21 bases between them. CDR3 length: 18 amino acids. Germline V gives CDR1 SGHRS, CDR2 YFSETQ. CDR3 sequence (DNA): TGCGCCAGCAGCCCACAACCCCTGGGGGGAACGAGCAATCAGCCCCAGCATTTT. Translation: CASSPQPLGGTSNQPQHF.